This T cell receptor (beta chain) stems from a study of graft-versus-host responses after intestinal transplantation. The overall study: Recipients were given multivisceral, liver-intestinal, or isolated intestinal transplants. Anti-thymocyte globulin served as induction for all recipients, who then took tacrolimus and steroids for around 3 years.

Study-level points and caveats: Graft-donor T cell macrochimerism in patients accompanied high graft-versus-host to host-versus-graft clonal ratios in allografts.

Germline V gene data show CDR1 as MGHDK and CDR2 as SYGVNS. This CDR3 comprises 16 residues. Unmatched junction bases numbered 10, after V lost 4 bases and J lost 7 bases. As for this clone: Its antigen is unknown.

The protocol was immunoSEQ multiplex PCR, while the TCRdb copy is restricted to in-frame clones and leaves out a portion. The sample holds 35,000 to 45,000 clones, roughly 86% seen once. The chain joins TRBV25-1 to TRBJ1-4; 9 bases fit TRBD1. The receptor was isolated from a human patient who received an intestinal transplant, so some T cells may come from the graft donor. Sequenced here: PBMCs, sampled about 270 days after transplant. CDR3 bases: TGTGCCAGCAGTGTCCTTTACAGGGGGCTTGGTGAAAAACTGTTTTTT. Its translation: CASSVLYRGLGEKLFF.